The present entry profiles one TCR beta chain with its context. This clonotype was recorded at least ten times. It lacks a known antigen. It has no much larger one-base neighbor in the sample; base qualities were not kept. The data stem from a study of human T cells and chemical hapten exposure (dated by TCRdb to the early 2020s). At the level of the whole study: For sensitization, 2% DPC in acetone was applied to a roughly 2 cm by roughly 2 cm area of upper inner arm skin. Throughout the study period of around 25 weeks, patients also received therapeutic DPC doses to the scalp every week. Patch tests used Finn chambers with 0.01% DPC on the upper back, scored after 6 days by International Contact Dermatitis Research Group standards. The patient cohort, mostly female, included alopecia areata with under or over 50% scalp involvement, alopecia totalis and alopecia universalis. Libraries were pooled for sequencing, and variation in per-sample TCR yields was attributed mainly to small differences in library volumes within the pool. The study tracked peripheral blood TCR repertoire changes in vivo during primary and secondary sensitization to the hapten diphenylcyclopropenone (DPC) in alopecia patients. Patient blood was sampled pre-sensitization (week 0) and at 2, 6 and about 24 weeks after DPC sensitization. For TCR sequencing, blood came from 25 to 35 alopecia patients at anywhere from one to four time points (pre-sensitization, 2, 6 and 24 weeks). Broader findings and caveats from the paper: Patch test score was positively correlated with the number of PT1 expanded TCRs, with significance at thresholds 8, 16 and 32 but not at 4. The number of TCRs above 1 in 1000 frequency did not change with DPC sensitization; there was no evidence of global repertoire structure alterations. Repeated subsampling changed both the strength of the expansion versus patch-test correlation and the threshold at which the correlation became significant. Alopecia, a presumed autoimmune disease, was present in all patients, so the immune response of the patients might differ from that of healthy individuals. Significantly more large CDR3 similarity clusters were formed by expanded TCRs than by pre-sensitization or healthy control sets, consistent with antigen-driven responses.

V is clipped by 0 bases and J by 3 bases, and the sequence between their germline boundaries is 8 bases long. Its CDR3 holds 14 amino acids, cysteine through phenylalanine. Left in the record is the CDR3 DNA by itself, 42 bases read in frame from the first base. Reading the germline V gene gives CDR1 MNHEY and CDR2 SVGEGT. Interpreted using the paper, the time point label stands for: patch test 1, 2 weeks after DPC sensitization. The treatment or condition label on this specimen signifies: therapeutic diphenylcyclopropenone sensitization with weekly scalp DPC. At each patch-test visit, blood was drawn before the patch test was applied. To be eligible, patients had to be aged 18 to 70, diagnosed with alopecia and judged suitable for DPC therapy, while pregnant patients were excluded. Total RNA was extracted from unfractionated whole blood collected in Tempus Blood RNA tubes. The receptor library was made with RACE. TCRdb names NextSeq 500 as the instrument used. During library preparation, unique molecular identifiers were attached to individual cDNA molecules so that TCRs could be counted quantitatively and reproducibly. For every blood RNA sample, sequencing covered both the TCR alpha and TCR beta chains. The authors' pipeline ran thus. Samples had a median of roughly 87,000 TCRs, with a range from roughly 23,224 to 700,000. The Decombinator software suite was used to annotate V, J and CDR3 in the TCR reads. For the PS versus PT1 abundance plots, all samples were subsampled to the same number of TCRs (28,000). Expanded TCRs were defined as absent before sensitization and observed at least eight times at the 2-week time point. TCRdb applied fastp at Q25 and MiXCR to the public reads, then kept only in-frame beta chains. A single entry per CDR3 protein holds the most common genes and DNA from its merged rows. The V and J calls and clone size come from TCRdb's table, not from the authors' own analysis. For this sample there are a few hundred thousand distinct CDR3 sequences; 4.8% appear just once. The ten largest clonotypes hold 2% to 2.5% of the sample.

The rearrangement joined TRBV6-2 or TRBV6-3 to TRBJ1-1, with no reliable assignment of the D segment. The source material was whole blood, sampled in connection with sensitization to the hapten diphenylcyclopropenone (DPC). The sequence was obtained from a woman aged 45-65 years with alopecia areata. Some clones in this sample may be carry-over from other donors' samples. Here the CDR3 is given as CASSYSSWYTEAFF. The nucleotide sequence reads as follows: TGTGCCAGCAGTTACTCGAGTTGGTACACTGAAGCTTTCTTT.